Presented here are 26 T cell receptor beta chains from one specimen sequenced in a study of spatial heterogeneity in lung cancer. Stated time point: sample taken at primary tumor resection. TCRdb processed the 5' RACE reads anew with MiXCR; each CDR3 protein has one entry. In the table there are tens of thousands of distinct CDR3 sequences, about 6.3% of which are singletons. The starting material was PBMCs, obtained at surgery. These receptors were taken from a female donor with early-stage non-small cell lung cancer.

The sample holds a few counts of this clonotype. The V and J genes are TRBV5-1 and TRBJ2-2; the match to TRBD1 covers 8 bases. With 2 bases clipped from V and 7 bases from J, the junction kept 4 bases outside the gene matches. The CDR3 has 14 residues. Germline lookup yields CDR1 SGHRS and CDR2 YFSETQ. The CDR3 loop reads CASSFGQGVGELFF. In DNA form, the CDR3 reads TGCGCCAGCAGCTTCGGACAGGGTGTCGGGGAGCTGTTTTTT.

This clonotype has ten or more counts. The rearrangement joins TRBV5-4 to TRBJ1-6, with a possible D match to TRBD1 (5 bases). Germline values: CDR1 SGHNT, CDR2 YYREEE (reference sequence). There are 13 residues in the CDR3. V gave up 4 bases and J gave up 8 bases, with 10 bases separating them. The CDR3 region is CASSPAGDSPLHF. CDR3 in DNA: TGTGCCAGCAGCCCAGCGGGGGATTCACCCCTCCACTTT. Full variable domain (missing parts from reference TRBV5-4 and TRBJ1-6): ETGVTQSPTHLIKTRGQQVTLRCSSQSGHNTVSWYQQALGQGPQFIFQYYREEENGRGNFPPRFSGLQFPNYSSELNVNALELDDSALYLCASSPAGDSPLHFGNGTRLTVT.

This sequence joins TRBV12-3 or TRBV12-4 and TRBJ2-7, with D tentatively TRBD2 (5 bases). The CDR3 is made up of 14 amino acids. Deletions cut 6 bases from V and 5 bases from J, with 17 bases between. In nucleotides, the CDR3 is TGTGCCAGCAGGCGGGCCTTGGGCCCCCACGAGCAGTACTTC. Translating it yields CASRRALGPHEQYF.

This clonotype was seen many times. The rearrangement links TRBV6-1 to TRBJ2-2; D call uncertain. The CDR3 extends over 13 amino acids. Germline assignment: CDR1 MNHNS and CDR2 SASEGT. Trimming took 5 bases from V and 2 from J, leaving 6 bases between them. CDR3 DNA: TGTGCCAGCAGTCCCCCTAACACCGGGGAGCTGTTTTTT. It is translated as CASSPPNTGELFF.

This clonotype showed up many times. The rearrangement links TRBV28 to TRBJ2-3; D unresolved. Germline-derived CDR1 and CDR2 are MDHEN and SYDVKM. This CDR3 is built from 14 residues. V gave up 1 base and J gave up 3 bases, with 8 bases separating them. The CDR3 coding sequence is TGTGCCAGCAGTTTATCGTCCCGGACAGATACGCAGTATTTT. This translates into CASSLSSRTDTQYF.

This clonotype was detected ten times or more. The chain combines TRBV11-2 with TRBJ2-3, with TRBD2 identical over 9 bases. Germline V gene data show CDR1 as SGHAT and CDR2 as FQNNGV. Losses at the gene ends were 5 bases for V and 3 bases for J; bases not matched to a gene: 6. The CDR3 spans 15 residues. The CDR3 is CASSPRAGGTDTQYF. CDR3 coding DNA: TGTGCCAGCAGCCCCAGAGCGGGGGGAACAGATACGCAGTATTTT.

This clonotype was detected ten times or more. The genes are TRBV15 and TRBJ1-5, with 8 nucleotides matching TRBD1. Germline trimming cut 0 bases from V and 7 bases from J; bases unmatched to any gene: 5. CDR1 and CDR2 from the germline V gene are LNHNV and YYDKDF (reference sequence). The CDR3 is 15 residues long. This CDR3 is CATSREQGARQPQHF. DNA for the CDR3: TGTGCCACCAGCAGAGAGCAGGGGGCCAGGCAGCCCCAGCATTTT. Drawing the rest from reference TRBV15 and TRBJ1-5, the complete variable domain is DAMVIQNPRYQVTQFGKPVTLSCSQTLNHNVMYWYQQKSSQAPKLLFHYYDKDFNNEADTPDNFQSRRPNTSFCFLDIRSPGLGDTAMYLCATSREQGARQPQHFGDGTRLSIL.

The V and J genes are TRBV7-6 and TRBJ1-4; tentative D call: TRBD1 (5 bases). Trimming pared 5 bases from V and 2 bases from J, leaving 12 bases between. The CDR3 runs to 15 residues. From germline, CDR1 is SGHVS and CDR2 FNYEAQ. The CDR3 DNA follows: TGTGCCAGCAGCCCGCCCGGGGGTACTAATGAAAAACTGTTTTTT. It codes for CASSPPGGTNEKLFF.

There are many counts of this clonotype. This chain links TRBV27 with TRBJ1-2; 8 positions match TRBD1. The CDR3 totals 12 residues. Unmatched junction bases numbered 3, after V lost 6 bases and J lost 6 bases. Germline V gives CDR1 MNHEY, CDR2 SMNVEV (reference sequence). CDR3 nucleotide sequence: TGTGCCAGCAGAGGACAGGGTGATGGCTACACCTTC. It is translated as CASRGQGDGYTF.

The chain couples TRBV27 to TRBJ2-1; no reliable D call. The CDR3 loop spans 14 amino acids. V gave up 3 bases and J gave up 8 bases, with 14 bases separating them. Per the germline V gene, CDR1 is MNHEY and CDR2 is SMNVEV (reference sequence). The CDR3 region has the DNA TGTGCCAGCAGTTTTATAGGGCCGAAGGATGAGCAGTTCTTC. Translation gives CASSFIGPKDEQFF.

In this sample, this clonotype turned up many times. The chain joins TRBV20-1 to TRBJ2-7, with 9 bases lining up with TRBD2. Germline CDR1 is DFQATT and CDR2 is SNEGSKA (reference sequence). The CDR3 consists of 15 residues. Trimming at V came to 2 bases and at J to 6 bases, leaving 11 bases not matched to a gene. CDR3 in DNA: TGCAGTGCTAGACCTGCGCGGGAGGGCCTCAGCGAGCAGTACTTC. Translating it yields CSARPAREGLSEQYF.

A note on this clonotype: A much more abundant neighbour one base away suggests this may be a read error. The chain employs TRBV12-5 and TRBJ2-1; 10 bases map to TRBD2. The length of the CDR3 is 16 residues. Germline assignment: CDR1 LGHNT and CDR2 FRNRAP. The trim removed 2 bases at V and 8 bases at J, leaving 9 bases unmatched. Here the CDR3 DNA reads TGTGCTAGTGGTTTGATACAAACTAGCGGGACAGATGAGCAGTTCTTC. Its translation is CASGLIQTSGTDEQFF.

Turning to this clonotype: At one of its ends the junction is not consistent with the germline gene, which may arise from a read error. V gene TRBV2 combines with J gene TRBJ2-3, with 7 bases aligning to TRBD1. Per germline, CDR1 SNHLY and CDR2 FYNNEI. The CDR3 loop spans 15 amino acids. The CDR3 DNA sequence: TGTGCCAGCAGGGAAGACAGGGCTAGCACAGATACGCAGTATTTT. The encoded protein is CASREDRASTDTQYF. The whole variable domain, filled in from reference TRBV2 and TRBJ2-3, reads EPEVTQTPSHQVTQMGQEVILRCVPISNHLYFYWYRQILGQKVEFLVSFYNNEISEKSEIFDDQFSVERPDGSNFTLKIRSTKLEDSAMYFCASREDRASTDTQYFGPGTRLTVL.

This clonotype was picked up many times. The V and J genes are TRBV9 and TRBJ2-5; D gene unclear. V gave up 3 bases and J gave up 5 bases, with 11 bases separating them. CDR3 length equals 13 residues. CDR1 is SGDLS and CDR2 is YYNGEE in the germline V gene. The CDR3 loop is CASSAPMAETQYF. The CDR3 nucleotides read TGTGCCAGCAGCGCCCCCATGGCCGAGACCCAGTACTTC.

The chain uses TRBV11-2 and TRBJ1-6; 10 bases match TRBD1. The CDR3 runs 16 residues. The germline gives CDR1 SGHAT, CDR2 FQNNGV. Trimming removed 5 bases from V and 2 bases from J; junction bases left unmatched: 3. CDR3 protein: CASSDRGLTYNSPLHF. DNA for the CDR3: TGTGCCAGCAGCGACAGGGGGCTGACCTATAATTCACCCCTCCACTTT. Using reference TRBV11-2 and TRBJ1-6 for the parts outside the CDR3, the full variable domain is EAGVAQSPRYKIIEKRQSVAFWCNPISGHATLYWYQQILGQGPKLLIQFQNNGVVDDSQLPKDRFSAERLKGVDSTLKIQPAKLEDSAVYLCASSDRGLTYNSPLHFGNGTRLTVT.

There are a few counts of this clonotype. J is TRBJ1-4 and V is TRBV20-1, with D uncertain. This CDR3 has 15 amino acids. The V end lost 1 base, the J end lost 5 bases, and 14 bases lay between the germline ends. Germline V gene lookup returns CDR1 DFQATT and CDR2 SNEGSKA (reference sequence). CDR3 nucleotide sequence: TGCAGTGCTAGAGGAACAGAGGCTAGGAATGAAAAACTGTTTTTT. Protein sequence: CSARGTEARNEKLFF.

This sequence joins TRBV6-1 and TRBJ1-1, with no clear D. V was clipped by 4 bases and J by 4 bases, with 13 bases between them. Germline CDR1 and CDR2: MNHNS and SASEGT. There are 14 residues in the CDR3. The CDR3 spells CASSVRARTTEAFF. The CDR3 bases are TGTGCCAGCAGTGTTAGGGCAAGGACCACTGAAGCTTTCTTT.

Many counts were recorded for this clonotype. The V call is TRBV5-6, the J call TRBJ2-2; D is possibly TRBD2 (5 bases). This CDR3 has 15 amino acids. Between the trimmed V and J ends, which lost 2 bases and 0 bases, there was a span of 8 bases. Germline V gene lookup returns CDR1 SGHDT and CDR2 YYEEEE. CDR3 bases: TGTGCCAGCAGCTTCGGAGGCACGAACACCGGGGAGCTGTTTTTT. Its protein is CASSFGGTNTGELFF.

This clonotype was recorded many times. The chain employs TRBV5-1 and TRBJ2-3; D might be TRBD1 (6 bases). Trimming cost V 0 bases and J 2 bases, with 10 bases left between them. This CDR3 contains 15 residues. CDR1 and CDR2 (germline): SGHRS, YFSETQ. The CDR3 loop reads CASSLVQGITDTQYF. The CDR3 DNA follows: TGCGCCAGCAGCTTGGTGCAGGGGATCACAGATACGCAGTATTTT.

This clonotype was detected ten times or more. The V gene is TRBV4-1, the J gene TRBJ2-3; 11 bases align to TRBD2. The CDR3 has 17 residues. CDR1 is MGHRA and CDR2 is YSYEKL in the germline V gene. V gave up 0 bases and J gave up 4 bases; unmatched junction bases: 6. The CDR3, as DNA: TGCGCCAGCAGCCAAGATACGGGGGGACTAGCGGCAGATACGCAGTATTTT. Translating gives CASSQDTGGLAADTQYF.

Many counts were recorded for this clonotype. The gene calls are TRBV20-1 and TRBJ2-5; 10 bases match TRBD2. The CDR3 is made up of 15 amino acids. Germline V gene lookup returns CDR1 DFQATT and CDR2 SNEGSKA (reference sequence). Unmatched junction bases numbered 6, after V lost 3 bases and J lost 2 bases. In DNA, the CDR3 is TGCAGTGCTAGCCTCCCGACTAGCGGGCAAGAGACCCAGTACTTC. As protein: CSASLPTSGQETQYF.

The chain has TRBV5-1 and TRBJ2-3; 7 positions agree with TRBD2. The CDR3 has 15 residues. Trimming at V came to 4 bases and at J to 4 bases, leaving 9 bases not matched to a gene. Germline CDR1 SGHRS, CDR2 YFSETQ. CDR3: CASSPDSGRPDTQYF. In DNA form, the CDR3 reads TGCGCCAGCAGCCCTGATAGCGGGCGTCCAGATACGCAGTATTTT.

For this clonotype: A much bigger clone sits one base away, suggesting this may be a read error. The chain combines TRBV29-1 with TRBJ2-1; 9 bases fit TRBD2. Looked up from germline, CDR1 is SQVTM and CDR2 is ANQGSEA. J was trimmed by 6 bases and V by 5 bases; bases with no gene match: 5. The CDR3 is made up of 13 amino acids. The CDR3 sequence is CSVPGTSSNEQFF. CDR3 in DNA: TGCAGCGTTCCTGGGACTAGCAGCAATGAGCAGTTCTTC.

Of note for this clonotype: A read error may be the cause here, since a much bigger clone is one base away. This chain connects TRBV6-1 to TRBJ2-3; perhaps TRBD1 as D (6 bases). V was shortened by 2 bases and J by 4 bases, with 10 bases between the two germline ends. Germline V gene sequence: CDR1 MNHNS, CDR2 SASEGT. The CDR3 totals 14 residues. The CDR3 nucleotides read TGTGCCAGCAGTGAATCAGGGGCCCCAGATACGCAGTATTTT. Amino acids: CASSESGAPDTQYF.

This clonotype was recorded a few times. The chain is built from TRBV5-1 and TRBJ1-4; TRBD1 is a possible D gene (6 bases). This CDR3 is built from 15 residues. Trimming removed 4 bases at V and 7 bases at J, with 17 bases between. Per the germline V gene, CDR1 is SGHRS and CDR2 is YFSETQ. CDR3 sequence reads: CASSLFRDTGEKLFF. The CDR3 DNA reads as TGCGCCAGCAGCCTATTCCGGGACACGGGTGAAAAACTGTTTTTT.

The chain is built from TRBV18 and TRBJ2-3; D may be TRBD1 (6 bases). Between the trimmed V and J ends, which lost 3 bases and 6 bases, there was a span of 16 bases. Per the germline V gene, CDR1 is KGHSH and CDR2 is LQKENI. The CDR3 is made up of 15 amino acids. The CDR3 DNA follows: TGTGCCAGCTCACCGACAGGAGAGGTTTGGGATACGCAGTATTTT. This gives the protein CASSPTGEVWDTQYF.